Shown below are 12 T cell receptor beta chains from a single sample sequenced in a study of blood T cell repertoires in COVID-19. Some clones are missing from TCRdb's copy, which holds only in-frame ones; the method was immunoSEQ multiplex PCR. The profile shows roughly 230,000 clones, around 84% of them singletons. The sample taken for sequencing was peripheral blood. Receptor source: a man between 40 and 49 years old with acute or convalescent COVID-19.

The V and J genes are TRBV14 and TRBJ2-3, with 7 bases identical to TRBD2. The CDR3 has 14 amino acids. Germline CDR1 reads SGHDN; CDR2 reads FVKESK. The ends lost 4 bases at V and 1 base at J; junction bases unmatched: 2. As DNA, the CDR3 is TGTGCCAGCAGCCTTGGGGGGGGCACAGATACGCAGTATTTT. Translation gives CASSLGGGTDTQYF. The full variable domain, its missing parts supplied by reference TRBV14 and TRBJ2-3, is EAGVTQFPSHSVIEKGQTVTLRCDPISGHDNLYWYRRVMGKEIKFLLHFVKESKQDESGMPNNRFLAERTGGTYSTLKVQPAELEDSGVYFCASSLGGGTDTQYFGPGTRLTVL.

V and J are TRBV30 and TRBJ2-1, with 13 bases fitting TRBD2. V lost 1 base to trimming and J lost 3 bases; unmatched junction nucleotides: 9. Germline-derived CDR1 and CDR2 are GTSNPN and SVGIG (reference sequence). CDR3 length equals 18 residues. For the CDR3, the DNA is TGTGCCTGGAGTGCGATCTGGACTAGCGGGGGCCTCTACAATGAGCAGTTCTTC. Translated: CAWSAIWTSGGLYNEQFF.

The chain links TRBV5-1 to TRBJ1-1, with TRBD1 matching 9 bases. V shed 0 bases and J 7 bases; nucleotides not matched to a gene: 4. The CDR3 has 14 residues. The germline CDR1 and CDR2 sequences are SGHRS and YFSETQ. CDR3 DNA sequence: TGCGCCAGCAGCTTGGAGGACAGGGGAGGTGAAGCTTTCTTT. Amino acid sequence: CASSLEDRGGEAFF.

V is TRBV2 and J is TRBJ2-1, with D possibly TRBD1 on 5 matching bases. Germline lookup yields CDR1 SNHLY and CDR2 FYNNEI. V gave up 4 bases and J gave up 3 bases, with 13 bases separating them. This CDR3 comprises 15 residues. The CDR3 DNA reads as TGTGCCAGCAGTGCCCTACAGGTAGGCTACAATGAGCAGTTCTTC. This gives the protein CASSALQVGYNEQFF.

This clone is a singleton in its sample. CDR3 loop: CASSSRDRGADTEAFF. For the CDR3, the DNA is TGCGCCAGCAGCAGCCGGGACAGGGGGGCCGACACTGAAGCTTTCTTT. V is TRBV5-1 and J is TRBJ1-1; TRBD1 matches at 11 bases. The ends lost 4 bases at V and 3 bases at J; junction bases unmatched: 8. CDR3 length equals 16 residues. Looked up from germline, CDR1 is SGHRS and CDR2 is YFSETQ.

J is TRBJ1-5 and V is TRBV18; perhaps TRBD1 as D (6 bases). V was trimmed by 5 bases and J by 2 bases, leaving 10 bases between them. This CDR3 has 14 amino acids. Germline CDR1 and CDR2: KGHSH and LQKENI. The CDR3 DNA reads TGTGCCAGCTCATCAGGGGCCGGCAATCAGCCCCAGCATTTT. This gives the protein CASSSGAGNQPQHF.

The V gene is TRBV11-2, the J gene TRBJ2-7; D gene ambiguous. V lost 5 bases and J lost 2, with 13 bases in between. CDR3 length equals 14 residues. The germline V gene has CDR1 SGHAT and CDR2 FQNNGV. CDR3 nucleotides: TGTGCCAGCAGCCCCACAGAGAACCCCTACGAGCAGTACTTC. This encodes CASSPTENPYEQYF.

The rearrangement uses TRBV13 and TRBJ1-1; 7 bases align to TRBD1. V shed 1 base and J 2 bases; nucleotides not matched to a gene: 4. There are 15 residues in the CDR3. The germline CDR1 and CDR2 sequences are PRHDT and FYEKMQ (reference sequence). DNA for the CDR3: TGTGCCAGCAGCTTAGAGCAGGGGGGAAACACTGAAGCTTTCTTT. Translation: CASSLEQGGNTEAFF.

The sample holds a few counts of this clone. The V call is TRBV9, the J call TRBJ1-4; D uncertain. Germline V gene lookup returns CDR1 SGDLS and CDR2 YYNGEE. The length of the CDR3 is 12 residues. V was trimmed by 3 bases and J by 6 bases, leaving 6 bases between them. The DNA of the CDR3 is TGTGCCAGCAGCGCCTCGGATGAAAAACTGTTTTTT. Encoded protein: CASSASDEKLFF.

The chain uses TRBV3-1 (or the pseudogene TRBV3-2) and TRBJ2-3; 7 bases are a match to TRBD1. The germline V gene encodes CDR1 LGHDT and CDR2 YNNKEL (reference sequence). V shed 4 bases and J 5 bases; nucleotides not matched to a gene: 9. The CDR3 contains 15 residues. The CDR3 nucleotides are TGTGCCAGCAGCCGTACAGGGGCCGCGGGAGATACGCAGTATTTT. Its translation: CASSRTGAAGDTQYF.

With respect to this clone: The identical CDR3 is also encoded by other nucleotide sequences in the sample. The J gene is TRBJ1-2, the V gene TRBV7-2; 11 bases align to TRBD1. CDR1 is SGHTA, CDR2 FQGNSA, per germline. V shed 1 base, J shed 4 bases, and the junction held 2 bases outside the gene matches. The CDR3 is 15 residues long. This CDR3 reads CASSLGGQGGYGYTF. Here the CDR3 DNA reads TGTGCCAGCAGCTTAGGGGGACAGGGGGGCTATGGCTACACCTTC.

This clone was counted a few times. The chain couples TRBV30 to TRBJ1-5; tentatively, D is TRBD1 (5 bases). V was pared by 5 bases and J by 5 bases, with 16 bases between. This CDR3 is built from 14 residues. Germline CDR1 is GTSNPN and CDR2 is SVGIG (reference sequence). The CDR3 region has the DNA TGTGCCTGGTCCCGGGGGGTTGAATATCAGCCCCAGCATTTT. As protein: CAWSRGVEYQPQHF.